This T cell receptor beta chain was captured by sequencing in a study of blood T cells in healthy people across ages. Findings and limits, study-wide: Across samples, TCR beta diversity tracked strongly with naive T cell percentage. Investigators treated diversity estimates from one million T cells as underestimates.

About this clonotype itself: Its antigen is not known.

The amount of total RNA extracted per sample was at least 6 micrograms. Using a J-beta primer mix together with a sample-barcoded 5' primer, a second PCR was run for roughly 6 to 12 cycles. Every molecule of cDNA carried a tag from a template-switch adaptor with 12 random nucleotides. TCRdb used MiXCR to reprocess the 5' RACE reads, holding one entry per CDR3 protein. This sample yields approximately 780,000 distinct CDR3 sequences, of which under 30% are seen a single time; under 3% belongs to the top ten. The CDR3 has 14 residues. Germline V gives CDR1 SGHRS, CDR2 YFSETQ. These data also formed part of another study, on T cells of mothers and their children.

Material: blood. The gene calls are TRBV5-1 and TRBJ2-5; perhaps TRBD1 as D (6 bases). Judging by the DNA end, TRBJ2-1 fits better; the J call may be wrong. This clonotype was sampled from a boy between 10 and 17 years old in good health. The CDR3 here is CASSLRTVYNEQFF. CDR3 nucleotides: TGCGCCAGCAGCTTAAGGACAGTCTACAATGAGCAGTTCTTC.